These 18 T cell receptor beta chains came from one sample sequenced in a study of blood T cell repertoires in COVID-19. Generated by immunoSEQ multiplex PCR, the TCRdb table keeps only in-frame clones and is missing some. Of some 530,000 clones in the sample, 75% to 90% are singletons; the top ten hold roughly 3.1%. The sequencing sample was made of peripheral blood. The receptors stem from a human donor in a cohort sampled during active COVID-19.

Only a few counts were recorded for this clone. The gene calls are TRBV9 and TRBJ2-3, with D perhaps TRBD1 (6 bases). CDR1 and CDR2 (germline): SGDLS, YYNGEE. The V end lost 6 bases, the J end lost 0 bases, and 8 bases lay between the germline ends. The CDR3 is made up of 13 amino acids. CDR3 loop: CASNQGSTDTQYF. CDR3 DNA: TGTGCCAGCAACCAGGGGAGCACAGATACGCAGTATTTT.

This sequence joins TRBV7-2 and TRBJ2-5; 10 nucleotides match TRBD2. The CDR3 runs to 16 residues. Germline trimming cut 1 base from V and 9 bases from J; bases unmatched to any gene: 11. Germline lookup yields CDR1 SGHTA and CDR2 FQGNSA. CDR3 protein: CASSLDRLAGALSQYF. CDR3 nucleotides: TGTGCCAGCAGCTTAGATCGGCTAGCGGGAGCCTTGTCCCAGTACTTC.

The rearrangement joins TRBV10-1 to TRBJ2-7; 9 bases align to TRBD2. Per the germline V gene, CDR1 is WNHNN and CDR2 is SYGVQD (reference sequence). V shed 0 bases and J 6 bases; nucleotides not matched to a gene: 3. The CDR3 consists of 14 residues. The CDR3 DNA reads as TGCGCCAGCAGTGAGTCCGGGCGGGAGGGCGAGCAGTACTTC. This translates into CASSESGREGEQYF.

The V and J genes are TRBV6-6 and TRBJ1-4; 10 nucleotides align to TRBD1. CDR3 length equals 15 residues. Germline V gene data show CDR1 as MNHNY and CDR2 as SVGAGI (reference sequence). The V and J ends lost 6 bases and 4 bases, in that order; junction bases with no gene match: 5. The DNA for the CDR3 is TGTGCCAGCAGGGACCGGGACAGGGGTAATGAAAAACTGTTTTTT. Its protein is CASRDRDRGNEKLFF.

V usage is TRBV11-1 and J usage is TRBJ2-7; D is unresolved. The germline V gene has CDR1 SGHAT and CDR2 FQDESV (reference sequence). The CDR3 consists of 11 residues. Trimming stripped 5 bases from V and 2 bases from J, with 4 bases between. CDR3 in DNA: TGTGCCAGCAGCAACACCTACGAGCAGTACTTC. Residues: CASSNTYEQYF.

This clone was picked up one time. This chain connects TRBV6-6 to TRBJ2-1; no firm D call. This CDR3 contains 14 residues. Germline CDR1 and CDR2: MNHNY and SVGAGI (reference sequence). Between the trimmed V and J ends, which lost 7 bases and 6 bases, there was a span of 16 bases. CDR3 sequence (DNA): TGTGCCAGCACCCACGCTAGTGAACGCAATGAGCAGTTCTTC. Protein product: CASTHASERNEQFF.

V and J are TRBV9 and TRBJ2-7, with D unresolved. Per the germline V gene, CDR1 is SGDLS and CDR2 is YYNGEE. The germline V and J ends were trimmed by 4 bases and 7 bases, with 21 bases remaining between them. The CDR3 contains 15 residues. CDR3 in amino acids: CASSPFYTDTEEQYF. CDR3 sequence (DNA): TGTGCCAGCAGCCCGTTTTATACAGACACCGAGGAGCAGTACTTC.

The chain is built from TRBV3-1 (or the pseudogene TRBV3-2) and TRBJ2-6, with 11 bases matching TRBD1. Germline CDR1 reads LGHDT; CDR2 reads YNNKEL (reference sequence). V trimming: 4 bases; J trimming: 2 bases; junction bases outside the gene matches: 10. The CDR3 has 19 residues. CDR3 sequence reads: CASSPRAGTGGTGANVLTF. The CDR3 nucleotides read TGTGCCAGCAGCCCGAGGGCCGGGACAGGGGGTACTGGGGCCAACGTCCTGACTTTC.

The rearrangement joins TRBV7-3 to TRBJ2-2; TRBD2 aligns across 9 bases. The CDR3 sequence is 16 residues long. Germline CDR1 SGHTA, CDR2 FQGTGA. Germline trimming cut 5 bases from V and 0 bases from J; bases unmatched to any gene: 4. CDR3: CASSHVAGANTGELFF. The CDR3 DNA follows: TGTGCCAGCAGCCACGTAGCGGGAGCGAACACCGGGGAGCTGTTTTTT.

The chain recombines TRBV10-3 with TRBJ2-5; D perhaps matches TRBD1 (6 bases). The CDR3 contains 16 residues. Germline-derived CDR1 and CDR2 are ENHRY and SYGVKD. The V end lost 4 bases, the J end lost 3 bases, and 18 bases lay between the germline ends. The CDR3 protein is CAISGSRGSNEETQYF. The CDR3 DNA reads TGTGCCATCAGTGGTTCTAGGGGGAGCAACGAAGAGACCCAGTACTTC.

V usage is TRBV5-4 and J usage is TRBJ1-1; 12 bases match TRBD1. The V gene's germline CDR1 is SGHNT and CDR2 YYREEE (reference sequence). The CDR3 extends over 19 amino acids. V was pared by 4 bases and J by 2 bases, with 15 bases of the junction left unmatched. Written as DNA, the CDR3 is TGTGCCAGCAGCGCGGCCGGGACAGGGGGCCGGCGGGGAAACACTGAAGCTTTCTTT. This translates into CASSAAGTGGRRGNTEAFF.

This clone was observed a single time. This chain links TRBV10-3 with TRBJ1-1, with TRBD1 matching 7 bases. Trimming at V came to 6 bases and at J to 3 bases, leaving 4 bases not matched to a gene. Germline CDR1 reads ENHRY; CDR2 reads SYGVKD. The CDR3 totals 13 residues. The CDR3 protein is CAISGTAYTEAFF. The CDR3 DNA is TGTGCCATCAGCGGGACAGCCTACACTGAAGCTTTCTTT.

This clone was seen a handful of times. This sequence joins TRBV10-3 and TRBJ1-2; 8 nucleotides agree with TRBD1. V shed 10 bases and J 7 bases; nucleotides not matched to a gene: 17. The CDR3 length is 15 residues. Germline V lookup: CDR1 ENHRY, CDR2 SYGVKD. As DNA, the CDR3 is TGTGCCACCATGACCCGGCAGGGGGCGCCCCTTGGCTACACCTTC. This encodes CATMTRQGAPLGYTF.

The chain employs TRBV7-9 and TRBJ1-1, with D tentatively TRBD1 (5 bases). Germline V CDR1 and CDR2: SEHNR, FQNEAQ (reference sequence). The CDR3 contains 13 residues. Trimming stripped 5 bases from V and 1 base from J, with 8 bases between. CDR3 amino acids: CASSHDRNTEAFF. The CDR3 DNA is TGTGCCAGCAGCCACGACAGGAACACTGAAGCTTTCTTT.

This clone was seen more than once but under ten times. This chain links TRBV5-1 with TRBJ2-7; TRBD1 agrees at 8 bases. CDR1 and CDR2 (germline): SGHRS, YFSETQ. This CDR3 is 12 amino acids long. The V segment lost 5 bases and the J segment 6 bases; nucleotides outside the gene matches: 4. CDR3 DNA sequence: TGCGCCAGCAGTTTTCAGGGGGCCGAGCAGTACTTC. Amino acid sequence: CASSFQGAEQYF.

V is TRBV28 and J is TRBJ1-2; TRBD1 aligns across 9 bases. Germline V gene sequence: CDR1 MDHEN, CDR2 SYDVKM. The CDR3 runs to 15 residues. Losses at the gene ends were 6 bases for V and 2 bases for J; bases not matched to a gene: 7. DNA for the CDR3: TGTGCCAGCAGCACAGAGACAGGGGGGAACTATGGCTACACCTTC. Translating gives CASSTETGGNYGYTF.

The V gene is TRBV7-9, the J gene TRBJ2-5; D gene uncertain. The germline V gene encodes CDR1 SEHNR and CDR2 FQNEAQ (reference sequence). The CDR3 has 13 amino acids. V was pared by 1 base and J by 5 bases, with 8 bases between. CDR3 coding DNA: TGTGCCAGCAGCTTAGGGAGCCGGGAGACCCAGTACTTC. It yields the protein CASSLGSRETQYF.

The CDR3 is CASSTGTSGRLSYNEQFF. CDR3 nucleotide sequence: TGTGCCAGTAGCACCGGGACTAGCGGGAGGCTCTCCTACAATGAGCAGTTCTTC. The rearrangement links TRBV19 to TRBJ2-1; 15 bases map to TRBD2. Trimming removed 6 bases from V and 0 bases from J; junction bases left unmatched: 6. The CDR3 consists of 18 residues. Looked up from germline, CDR1 is LNHDA and CDR2 is SQIVND (reference sequence).